This passage covers 8 T cell receptor beta chains from one sample sequenced in a study of blood T cell repertoires in COVID-19 (dated by TCRdb to 2020 to 2021). Libraries were constructed by the immunoSEQ multiplex PCR assay. TCRdb provides this immuneACCESS table in a form limited to in-frame rearrangements. Some clones are lacking; in checked studies, under half of them reflect an unresolved V gene, and why the rest are absent is not known. The sample data list approximately 170,000 clones, and 84% of these were observed just once. 2.6% of the sample is taken by the ten largest. The sample taken for sequencing was peripheral blood. These receptors all come from a human donor with acute or convalescent COVID-19. The donor label of this sample is uncertain.

This clone was observed a handful of times. The rearrangement uses TRBV30 and TRBJ1-6; TRBD1 is a possible D gene (5 bases). Germline CDR1 and CDR2: GTSNPN and SVGIG (reference sequence). Trimming removed 4 bases from V and 10 bases from J, with 17 bases in between. This CDR3 region has 14 residues. The CDR3 here is CAWNPGGVRSPLHF. The CDR3 DNA reads TGTGCCTGGAACCCTGGGGGGGTGAGGTCACCCCTCCACTTT. Drawing the rest from reference TRBV30 and TRBJ1-6, the complete variable domain is SQTIHQWPATLVQPVGSPLSLECTVEGTSNPNLYWYRQAAGRGLQLLFYSVGIGQISSEVPQNLSASRPQDRQFILSSKKLLLSDSGFYLCAWNPGGVRSPLHFGNGTRLTVT.

The V and J genes are TRBV19 and TRBJ2-2, with D perhaps matching TRBD2 (5 bases). The V end was cut by 4 bases, the J end by 4 bases, with 10 bases between. CDR3 length: 14 residues. The germline CDR1 and CDR2 sequences are LNHDA and SQIVND (reference sequence). The CDR3 region is CASSTGLRTGELFF. The CDR3 region has the DNA TGTGCCAGTAGTACAGGACTGCGCACCGGGGAGCTGTTTTTT. Supplemented by reference TRBV19 and TRBJ2-2, the full variable domain reads DGGITQSPKYLFRKEGQNVTLSCEQNLNHDAMYWYRQDPGQGLRLIYYSQIVNDFQKGDIAEGYSVSREKKESFPLTVTSAQKNPTAFYLCASSTGLRTGELFFGEGSRLTVL.

The chain uses TRBV2 and TRBJ1-4; D is possibly TRBD1 (5 bases). Germline V lookup: CDR1 SNHLY, CDR2 FYNNEI. CDR3 length: 16 residues. Deletions cut 7 bases from V and 8 bases from J, with 23 bases between. CDR3 sequence reads: CASTSETASLNEKLFF. Here the CDR3 DNA reads TGTGCCAGCACATCGGAGACAGCTTCTCTTAACGAAAAACTGTTTTTT. The whole variable domain, remainder taken from reference TRBV2 and TRBJ1-4, is EPEVTQTPSHQVTQMGQEVILRCVPISNHLYFYWYRQILGQKVEFLVSFYNNEISEKSEIFDDQFSVERPDGSNFTLKIRSTKLEDSAMYFCASTSETASLNEKLFFGSGTQLSVL.

CDR3 coding DNA: TGTGCCAGCGGTCGGGGTAAACCGAACACTGAAGCTTTCTTT. It translates to CASGRGKPNTEAFF. The chain employs TRBV5-5 and TRBJ1-1; D is unresolved. The V gene's germline CDR1 is SGHKS and CDR2 YYEKEE (reference sequence). This CDR3 has 14 residues. The germline V and J ends were trimmed by 7 bases and 1 base, with 14 bases remaining between them.

The rearrangement links TRBV5-6 to TRBJ2-7; D possibly corresponds to TRBD2 (6 bases). V lost 0 bases and J lost 6, with 13 bases in between. The germline V gene has CDR1 SGHDT and CDR2 YYEEEE. The CDR3 contains 14 residues. Written as DNA, the CDR3 is TGTGCCAGCAGCTTGGACTGGGGGGAAAGCGAGCAGTACTTC. Translating gives CASSLDWGESEQYF.

In DNA, the CDR3 is TGTGCCAGCTCACCACGGAGGGCTGAAAAACTGTTTTTT. Translation gives CASSPRRAEKLFF. The chain links TRBV18 to TRBJ1-4; no clear D. Germline V gives CDR1 KGHSH, CDR2 LQKENI. The CDR3 is 13 amino acids. V was trimmed by 1 base and J by 7 bases, leaving 7 bases between them.

The chain joins TRBV7-3 to TRBJ2-1; 7 bases map to TRBD1. Germline V lookup: CDR1 SGHTA, CDR2 FQGTGA. This CDR3 comprises 14 residues. Losses at the gene ends were 5 bases for V and 9 bases for J; bases not matched to a gene: 10. CDR3 protein: CASSTGTVRGEQFF. The DNA for the CDR3 is TGTGCCAGCAGCACCGGGACAGTCCGCGGTGAGCAGTTCTTC.

This chain uses TRBV5-1 with TRBJ1-1; no clear D gene. The CDR3 sequence is 13 residues long. V lost 2 bases and J 3 bases, leaving 8 bases between the germline ends. Germline CDR1 SGHRS, CDR2 YFSETQ. The CDR3 region is CASSFAGDTEAFF. DNA of the CDR3: TGCGCCAGCAGCTTTGCCGGGGACACTGAAGCTTTCTTT.